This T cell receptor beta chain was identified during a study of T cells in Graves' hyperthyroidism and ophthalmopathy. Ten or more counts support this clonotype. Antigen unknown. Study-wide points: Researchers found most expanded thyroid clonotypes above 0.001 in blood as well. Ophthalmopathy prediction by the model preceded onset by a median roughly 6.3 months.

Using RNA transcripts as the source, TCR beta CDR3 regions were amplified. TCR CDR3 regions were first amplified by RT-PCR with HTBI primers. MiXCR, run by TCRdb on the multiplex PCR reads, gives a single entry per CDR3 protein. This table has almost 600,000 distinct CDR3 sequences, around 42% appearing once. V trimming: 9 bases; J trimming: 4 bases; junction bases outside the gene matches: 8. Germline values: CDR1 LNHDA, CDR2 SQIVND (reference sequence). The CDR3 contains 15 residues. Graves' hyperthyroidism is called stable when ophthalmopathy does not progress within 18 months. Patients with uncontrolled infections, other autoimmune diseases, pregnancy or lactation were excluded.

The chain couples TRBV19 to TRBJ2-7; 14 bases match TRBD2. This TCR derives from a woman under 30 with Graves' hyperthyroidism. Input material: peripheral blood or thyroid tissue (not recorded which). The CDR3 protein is CASSTGTSGSYEQYF. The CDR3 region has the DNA TGTGCCAGCAGCACCGGGACTAGCGGGAGTTACGAGCAGTACTTC.